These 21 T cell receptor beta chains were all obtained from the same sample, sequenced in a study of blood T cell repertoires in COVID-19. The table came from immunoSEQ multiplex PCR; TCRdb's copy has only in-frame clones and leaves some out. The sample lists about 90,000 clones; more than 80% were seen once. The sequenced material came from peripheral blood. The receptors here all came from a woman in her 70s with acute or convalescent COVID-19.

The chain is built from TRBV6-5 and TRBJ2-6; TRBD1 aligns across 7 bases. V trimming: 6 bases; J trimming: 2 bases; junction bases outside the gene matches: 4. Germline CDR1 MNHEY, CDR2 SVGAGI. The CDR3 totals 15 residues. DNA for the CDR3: TGTGCCAGCAGCCACAGGGGTACTGGGGCCAACGTCCTGACTTTC. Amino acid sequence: CASSHRGTGANVLTF.

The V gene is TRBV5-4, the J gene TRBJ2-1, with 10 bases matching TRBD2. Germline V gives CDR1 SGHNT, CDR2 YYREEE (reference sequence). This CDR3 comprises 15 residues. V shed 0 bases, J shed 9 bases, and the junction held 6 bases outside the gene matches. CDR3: CASSLEAGGPVEQFF. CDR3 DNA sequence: TGTGCCAGCAGCTTGGAAGCGGGGGGGCCGGTTGAGCAGTTCTTC.

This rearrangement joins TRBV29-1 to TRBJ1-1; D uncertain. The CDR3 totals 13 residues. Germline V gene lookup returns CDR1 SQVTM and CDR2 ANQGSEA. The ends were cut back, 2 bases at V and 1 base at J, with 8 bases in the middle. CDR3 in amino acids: CSVESKRNTEAFF. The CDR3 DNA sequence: TGCAGCGTTGAATCGAAGAGGAACACTGAAGCTTTCTTT.

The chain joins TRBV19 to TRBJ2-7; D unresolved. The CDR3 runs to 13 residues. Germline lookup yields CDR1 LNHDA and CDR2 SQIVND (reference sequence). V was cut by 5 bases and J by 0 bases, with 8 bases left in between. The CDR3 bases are TGTGCCAGTAGTCCCGCGATCTCCTACGAGCAGTACTTC. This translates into CASSPAISYEQYF.

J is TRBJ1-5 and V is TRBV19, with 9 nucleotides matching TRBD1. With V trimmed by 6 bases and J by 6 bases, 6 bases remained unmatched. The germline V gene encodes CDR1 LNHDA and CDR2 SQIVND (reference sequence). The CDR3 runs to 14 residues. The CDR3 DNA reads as TGTGCCAGTAGGGGGGACAGGGATTTTCAGCCCCAGCATTTT. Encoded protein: CASRGDRDFQPQHF.

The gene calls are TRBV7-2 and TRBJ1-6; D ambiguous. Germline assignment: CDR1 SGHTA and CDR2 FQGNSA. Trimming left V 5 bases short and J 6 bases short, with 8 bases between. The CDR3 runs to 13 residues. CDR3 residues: CASSPGSNSPLHF. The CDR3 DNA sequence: TGTGCCAGCAGCCCCGGTTCTAATTCACCCCTCCACTTT.

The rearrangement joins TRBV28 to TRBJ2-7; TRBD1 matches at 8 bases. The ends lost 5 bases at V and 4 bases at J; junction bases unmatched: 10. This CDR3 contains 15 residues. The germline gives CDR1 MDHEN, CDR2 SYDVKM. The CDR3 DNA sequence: TGTGCCAGCAGTACGACAGGGGTAGGAATGTACGAGCAGTACTTC. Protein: CASSTTGVGMYEQYF.

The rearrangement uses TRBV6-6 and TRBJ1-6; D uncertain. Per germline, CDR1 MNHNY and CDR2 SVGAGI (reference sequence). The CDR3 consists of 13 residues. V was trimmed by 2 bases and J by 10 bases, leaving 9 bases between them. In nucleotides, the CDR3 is TGTGCCAGCAGTTACGACGGGTACTCACCCCTCCACTTT. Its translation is CASSYDGYSPLHF.

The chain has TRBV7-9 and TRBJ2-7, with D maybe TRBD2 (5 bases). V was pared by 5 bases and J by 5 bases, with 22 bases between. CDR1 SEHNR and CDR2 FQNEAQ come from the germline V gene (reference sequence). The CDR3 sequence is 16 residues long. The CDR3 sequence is CASSTTKAASSHEQYF. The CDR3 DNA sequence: TGTGCCAGCAGCACAACTAAGGCGGCTAGCTCGCACGAGCAGTACTTC. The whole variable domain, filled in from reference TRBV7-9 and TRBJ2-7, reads DTGVSQNPRHKITKRGQNVTFRCDPISEHNRLYWYRQTLGQGPEFLTYFQNEAQLEKSRLLSDRFSAERPKGSFSTLEIQRTEQGDSAMYLCASSTTKAASSHEQYFGPGTRLTVT.

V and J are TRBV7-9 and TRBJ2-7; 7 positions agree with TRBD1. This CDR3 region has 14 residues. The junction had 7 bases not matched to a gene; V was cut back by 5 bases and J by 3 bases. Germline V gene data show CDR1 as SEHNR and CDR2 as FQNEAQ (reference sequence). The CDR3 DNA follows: TGTGCCAGCAGCCAAACTCGGGACAGCTACGAGCAGTACTTC. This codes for CASSQTRDSYEQYF.

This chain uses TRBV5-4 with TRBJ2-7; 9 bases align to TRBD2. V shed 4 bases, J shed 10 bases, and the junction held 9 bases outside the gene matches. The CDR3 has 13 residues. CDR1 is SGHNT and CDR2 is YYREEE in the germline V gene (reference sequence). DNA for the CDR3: TGTGCCAGCAGCCGACCGGGACTAGCTAGACAGTACTTC. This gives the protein CASSRPGLARQYF.

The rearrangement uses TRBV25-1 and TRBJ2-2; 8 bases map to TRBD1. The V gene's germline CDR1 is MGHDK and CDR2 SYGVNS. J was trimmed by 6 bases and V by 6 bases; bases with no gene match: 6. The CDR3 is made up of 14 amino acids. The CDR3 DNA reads TGTGCCAGCAGCGACAGGGGTTTGGCCGGGGAGCTGTTTTTT. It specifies CASSDRGLAGELFF.

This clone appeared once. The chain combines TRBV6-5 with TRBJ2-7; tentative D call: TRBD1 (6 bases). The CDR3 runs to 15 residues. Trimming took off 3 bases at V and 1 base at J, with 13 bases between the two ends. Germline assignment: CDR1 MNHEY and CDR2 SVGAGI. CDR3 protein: CASSYGDTFSYEQYF. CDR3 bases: TGTGCCAGCAGTTATGGGGACACATTTTCCTACGAGCAGTACTTC.

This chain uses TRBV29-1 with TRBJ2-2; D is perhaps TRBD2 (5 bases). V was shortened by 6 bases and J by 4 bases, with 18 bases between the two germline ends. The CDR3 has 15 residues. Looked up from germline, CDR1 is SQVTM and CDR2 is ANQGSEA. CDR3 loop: CSVGSAGEVTGELFF. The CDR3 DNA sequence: TGCAGCGTGGGTAGCGCAGGAGAGGTCACCGGGGAGCTGTTTTTT.

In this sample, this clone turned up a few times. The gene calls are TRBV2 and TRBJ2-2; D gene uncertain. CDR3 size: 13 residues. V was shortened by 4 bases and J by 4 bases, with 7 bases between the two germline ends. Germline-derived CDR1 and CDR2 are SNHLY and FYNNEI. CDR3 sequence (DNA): TGTGCCAGCAGTGCCGTCCGCACCGGGGAGCTGTTTTTT. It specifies CASSAVRTGELFF. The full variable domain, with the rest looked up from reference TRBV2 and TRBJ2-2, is EPEVTQTPSHQVTQMGQEVILRCVPISNHLYFYWYRQILGQKVEFLVSFYNNEISEKSEIFDDQFSVERPDGSNFTLKIRSTKLEDSAMYFCASSAVRTGELFFGEGSRLTVL.

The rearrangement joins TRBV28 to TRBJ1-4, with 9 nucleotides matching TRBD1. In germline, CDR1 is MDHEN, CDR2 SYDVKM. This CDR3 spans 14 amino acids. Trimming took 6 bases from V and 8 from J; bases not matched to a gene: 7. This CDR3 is CASRPGTGTEKLFF. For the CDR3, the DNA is TGTGCCAGCAGACCCGGGACAGGGACGGAAAAACTGTTTTTT. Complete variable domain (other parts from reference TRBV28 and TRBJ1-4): DVKVTQSSRYLVKRTGEKVFLECVQDMDHENMFWYRQDPGLGLRLIYFSYDVKMKEKGDIPEGYSVSREKKERFSLILESASTNQTSMYLCASRPGTGTEKLFFGSGTQLSVL.

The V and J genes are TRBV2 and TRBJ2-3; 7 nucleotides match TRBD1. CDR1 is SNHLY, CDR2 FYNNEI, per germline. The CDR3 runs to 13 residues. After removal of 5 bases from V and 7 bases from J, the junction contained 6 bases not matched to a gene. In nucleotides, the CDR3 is TGTGCCAGCAGTCCTGACAGGGAGAATACGCAGTATTTT. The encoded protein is CASSPDRENTQYF.

Here the CDR3 reads CASSDPRGSTDTQYF. The CDR3 DNA reads as TGTGCCAGCAGTGACCCTCGCGGGAGCACAGATACGCAGTATTTT. This chain uses TRBV25-1 with TRBJ2-3, with D maybe TRBD2 (5 bases). CDR3 size: 15 residues. With 3 bases removed from V and 0 bases from J, the gap between germline ends came to 10 bases. Germline loops: CDR1 MGHDK, CDR2 SYGVNS.

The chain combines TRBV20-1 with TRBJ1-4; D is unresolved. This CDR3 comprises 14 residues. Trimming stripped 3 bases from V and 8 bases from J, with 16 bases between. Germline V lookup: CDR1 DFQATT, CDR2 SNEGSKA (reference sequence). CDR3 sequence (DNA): TGCAGTGCTAGTCGTCAGACCCTAGGAGAAAAACTGTTTTTT. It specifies CSASRQTLGEKLFF.

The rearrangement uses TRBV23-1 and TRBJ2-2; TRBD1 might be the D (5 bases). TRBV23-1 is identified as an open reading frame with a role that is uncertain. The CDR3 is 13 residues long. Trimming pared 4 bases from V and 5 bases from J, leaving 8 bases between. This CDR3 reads CASSRRVTGELFF. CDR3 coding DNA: TGCGCCAGCAGTCGCAGGGTTACCGGGGAGCTGTTTTTT.

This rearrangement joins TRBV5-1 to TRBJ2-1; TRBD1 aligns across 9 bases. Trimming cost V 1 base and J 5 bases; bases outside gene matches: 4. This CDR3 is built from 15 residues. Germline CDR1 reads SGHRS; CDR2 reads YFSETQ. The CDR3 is CASSLRGTGNNEQFF. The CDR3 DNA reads TGCGCCAGCAGCTTGAGAGGGACAGGGAACAATGAGCAGTTCTTC.